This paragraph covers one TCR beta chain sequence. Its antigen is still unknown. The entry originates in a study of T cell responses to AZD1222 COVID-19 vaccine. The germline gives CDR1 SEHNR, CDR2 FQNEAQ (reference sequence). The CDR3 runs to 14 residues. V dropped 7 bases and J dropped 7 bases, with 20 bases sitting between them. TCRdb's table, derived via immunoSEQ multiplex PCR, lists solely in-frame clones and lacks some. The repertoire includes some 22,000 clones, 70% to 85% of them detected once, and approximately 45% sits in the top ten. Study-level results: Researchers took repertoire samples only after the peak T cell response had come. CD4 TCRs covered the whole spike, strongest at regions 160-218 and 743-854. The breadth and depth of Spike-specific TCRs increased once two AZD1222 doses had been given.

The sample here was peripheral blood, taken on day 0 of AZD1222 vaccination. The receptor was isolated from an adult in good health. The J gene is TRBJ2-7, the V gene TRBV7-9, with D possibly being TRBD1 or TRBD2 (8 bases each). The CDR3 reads CASTFGQGLGEQYF. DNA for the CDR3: TGTGCCAGCACCTTCGGACAGGGACTAGGGGAGCAGTACTTC.